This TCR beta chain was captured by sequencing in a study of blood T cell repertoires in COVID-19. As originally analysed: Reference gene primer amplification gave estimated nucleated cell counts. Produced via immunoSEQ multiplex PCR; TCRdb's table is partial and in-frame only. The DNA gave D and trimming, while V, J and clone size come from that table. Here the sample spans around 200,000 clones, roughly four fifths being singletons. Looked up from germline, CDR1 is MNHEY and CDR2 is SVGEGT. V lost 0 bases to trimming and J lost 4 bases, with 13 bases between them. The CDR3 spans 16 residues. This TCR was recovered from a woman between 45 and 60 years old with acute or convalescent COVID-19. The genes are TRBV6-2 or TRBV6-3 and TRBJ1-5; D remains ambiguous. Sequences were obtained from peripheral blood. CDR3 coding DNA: TGTGCCAGCAGTTACTCTAACAGCCGGGGAAATCAGCCCCAGCATTTT. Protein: CASSYSNSRGNQPQHF.